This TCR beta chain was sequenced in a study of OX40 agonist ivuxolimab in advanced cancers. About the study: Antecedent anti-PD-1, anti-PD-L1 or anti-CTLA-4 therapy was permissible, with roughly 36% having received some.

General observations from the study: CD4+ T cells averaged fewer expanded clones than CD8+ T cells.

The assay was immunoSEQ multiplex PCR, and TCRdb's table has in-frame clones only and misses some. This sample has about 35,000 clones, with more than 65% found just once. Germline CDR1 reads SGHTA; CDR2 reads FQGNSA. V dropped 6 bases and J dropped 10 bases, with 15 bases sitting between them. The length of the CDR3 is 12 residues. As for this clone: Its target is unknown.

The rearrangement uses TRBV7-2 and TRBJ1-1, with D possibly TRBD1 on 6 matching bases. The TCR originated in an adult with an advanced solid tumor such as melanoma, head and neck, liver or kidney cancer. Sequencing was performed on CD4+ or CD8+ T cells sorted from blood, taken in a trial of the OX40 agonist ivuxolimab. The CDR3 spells CASSLVQGRAFF. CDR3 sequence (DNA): TGTGCCAGCAGTTTGGTCCAGGGGCGAGCTTTCTTT.